These 8 T cell receptor beta chains share one sample of origin, sequenced in a study of control samples from healthy donors and cancer patients. Sequencing was performed with immunoSEQ multiplex PCR; in TCRdb, only in-frame clones are kept and a portion is missing. The table has about 150,000 clones, 93% seen once. Sequencing was done on a sample of blood. The receptors derive from a man between 18 and 35 years old in good health.

The V call is TRBV7-3, the J call TRBJ2-1; 12 bases align to TRBD1. This CDR3 has 16 amino acids. The germline V gene has CDR1 SGHTA and CDR2 FQGTGA. V was clipped by 5 bases and J by 4 bases; unmatched bases: 6. CDR3 nucleotides: TGTGCCAGCAGCCCAGGGACAGGGGGCCAATACAATGAGCAGTTCTTC. Its translation: CASSPGTGGQYNEQFF.

The chain has TRBV28 and TRBJ1-2; TRBD1 agrees at 9 bases. The length of the CDR3 is 14 residues. Trimming at V came to 6 bases and at J to 10 bases, leaving 12 bases not matched to a gene. The germline gives CDR1 MDHEN, CDR2 SYDVKM. Here the CDR3 reads CASSPGGTGFFYTF. CDR3 DNA sequence: TGTGCCAGCAGCCCCGGAGGGACAGGGTTTTTCTACACCTTC.

The chain couples TRBV29-1 to TRBJ1-4, with D unresolved. Germline loops: CDR1 SQVTM, CDR2 ANQGSEA. This CDR3 has 13 residues. V shed 4 bases and J shed 8 bases, with 14 bases lying between them. The CDR3 loop is CSVAGSPREKLFF. As DNA, the CDR3 is TGCAGCGTTGCGGGGTCCCCGAGGGAAAAACTGTTTTTT.

The chain combines TRBV7-9 with TRBJ2-1; TRBD1 might be the D (5 bases). Germline loops: CDR1 SEHNR, CDR2 FQNEAQ (reference sequence). The length of the CDR3 is 13 residues. V lost 6 bases to trimming and J lost 9 bases, with 15 bases between them. The CDR3 loop is CASRIQENLEQFF. The CDR3 coding sequence is TGTGCCAGCAGGATACAGGAGAATCTTGAGCAGTTCTTC.

The gene calls are TRBV19 and TRBJ1-1; D is unclear. The CDR3 runs to 14 residues. CDR1 is LNHDA, CDR2 SQIVND, per germline (reference sequence). Between the trimmed V and J ends, which lost 9 bases and 3 bases, there was a span of 17 bases. As DNA, the CDR3 is TGTGCCAGCTGGATTCCTTGGTCGGACACTGAAGCTTTCTTT. This encodes CASWIPWSDTEAFF.

Written as DNA, the CDR3 is TGTGCCAGCAGCTTAGGTGCCCAGGGGCAAGAGACCCAGTACTTC. It translates to CASSLGAQGQETQYF. The gene calls are TRBV11-3 and TRBJ2-5; a possible D gene is TRBD1 (6 bases). This CDR3 spans 15 amino acids. CDR1 and CDR2 (germline): SGHNT, YENEEA. Deletions cut 1 base from V and 2 bases from J, with 11 bases between.

The J gene is TRBJ2-7, the V gene TRBV5-1, with D hard to call. CDR1 and CDR2 (germline): SGHRS, YFSETQ. The CDR3 loop spans 14 amino acids. V lost 0 bases to trimming and J lost 1 base, with 8 bases between them. The CDR3: CASSLEASSYEQYF. In DNA form, the CDR3 reads TGCGCCAGCAGCTTGGAGGCCAGTTCCTACGAGCAGTACTTC.

The V and J genes are TRBV5-6 and TRBJ2-2, with D maybe TRBD2 (5 bases). Germline V CDR1 and CDR2: SGHDT, YYEEEE. Trimming removed 2 bases from V and 5 bases from J, with 13 bases in between. The CDR3 length is 15 residues. The CDR3 loop reads CASSFEGWGTGELFF. The CDR3 DNA follows: TGTGCCAGCAGCTTTGAGGGATGGGGAACCGGGGAGCTGTTTTTT.